Presented here are 23 T cell receptor beta chains from one specimen sequenced in a study of cytomegalovirus exposure and HLA in healthy donors. PCR primers comprised 60 Vbeta and 13 Jbeta primers. The protocol was immunoSEQ multiplex PCR, while the TCRdb copy is restricted to in-frame clones and leaves out a portion. The sample lists over 75,000 clones, around 79% occurring once. Sequencing used PBMCs. The receptors come from a female donor in good health and CMV-seronegative.

The V gene is TRBV7-2, the J gene TRBJ2-7, with 8 bases fitting TRBD2. CDR3 length: 14 amino acids. The germline V gene has CDR1 SGHTA and CDR2 FQGNSA. Germline trimming cut 4 bases from V and 3 bases from J; bases unmatched to any gene: 5. In nucleotides, the CDR3 is TGTGCCAGCAGCTCCGGGGGGGCGCTCTACGAGCAGTACTTC. Protein: CASSSGGALYEQYF.

A few counts support this clone. Here the CDR3 reads CASIIQGLNTEAFF. CDR3 DNA: TGTGCCAGCATTATACAGGGGTTGAACACTGAAGCTTTCTTT. The chain has TRBV6-1 and TRBJ1-1; 7 bases fit TRBD1. From germline, CDR1 is MNHNS and CDR2 SASEGT. J gave up 0 bases and V 7 bases, and 5 bases lay outside the gene matches. This CDR3 is 14 amino acids long.

This clone was counted a few times. The chain links TRBV7-6 to TRBJ2-4, with TRBD1 identical over 8 bases. The CDR3 sequence is 15 residues long. CDR1 and CDR2 (germline): SGHVS, FNYEAQ. The V segment lost 1 base and the J segment 8 bases; nucleotides outside the gene matches: 7. The CDR3 here is CASSLGTGNGDIQYF. The DNA for the CDR3 is TGTGCCAGCAGCTTAGGGACAGGGAACGGGGACATTCAGTACTTC.

This chain links TRBV2 with TRBJ2-1, with D perhaps matching TRBD2 (5 bases). The germline V and J ends were trimmed by 2 bases and 9 bases, with 8 bases remaining between them. CDR3 length equals 12 residues. Germline V gene data show CDR1 as SNHLY and CDR2 as FYNNEI. This CDR3 reads CASSEQDSEQFF. For the CDR3, the DNA is TGTGCCAGCAGTGAACAGGACTCTGAGCAGTTCTTC.

The table lists this clone with a few counts. This chain links TRBV23-1 with TRBJ1-2; D perhaps matches TRBD1 (6 bases). TRBV23-1 qualifies as an ORF whose function is uncertain. V shed 7 bases and J shed 2 bases, with 8 bases lying between them. CDR3 size: 12 residues. The CDR3 DNA follows: TGCGCCAGCAATACAGGGAACTATGGCTACACCTTC. This translates into CASNTGNYGYTF.

This chain links TRBV7-8 with TRBJ1-1, with 7 positions matching TRBD1. Trimming cost V 3 bases and J 11 bases; bases outside gene matches: 9. CDR3 length: 13 amino acids. CDR1 SGHVS and CDR2 FQNEAQ come from the germline V gene. The CDR3 sequence: CASSLMTGWEAFF. The DNA of the CDR3 is TGTGCCAGCAGCTTGATGACAGGGTGGGAGGCTTTCTTT.

This chain links TRBV15 with TRBJ2-2; TRBD2 agrees at 9 bases. This CDR3 has 15 amino acids. Germline CDR1 reads LNHNV; CDR2 reads YYDKDF (reference sequence). Trimming cost V 0 bases and J 4 bases; bases outside gene matches: 0. The CDR3 region has the DNA TGTGCCACCAGCAGAGAACTAGCGGGCACCGGGGAGCTGTTTTTT. Encoded protein: CATSRELAGTGELFF.

This clone was observed once. This rearrangement joins TRBV15 to TRBJ2-1, with a tentative D call TRBD2 (6 bases). Trimming took off 0 bases at V and 7 bases at J, with 10 bases between the two ends. CDR3 size: 14 residues. Germline CDR1 reads LNHNV; CDR2 reads YYDKDF (reference sequence). CDR3 in DNA: TGTGCCACCAGCAGAGAGGAGGGCCGAAATGAGCAGTTCTTC. Translation: CATSREEGRNEQFF.

Written as DNA, the CDR3 is TGTGCCAGCAGTGAATCCCTCAGTTCGGGGATCGGCAATCAGCCCCAGCATTTT. Amino acids: CASSESLSSGIGNQPQHF. The chain combines TRBV6-1 with TRBJ1-5; D gene ambiguous. V lost 2 bases and J lost 2, with 19 bases in between. Germline V gene lookup returns CDR1 MNHNS and CDR2 SASEGT. The CDR3 spans 18 residues.

V usage is TRBV18 and J usage is TRBJ1-5, with D perhaps TRBD1 (5 bases). Looked up from germline, CDR1 is KGHSH and CDR2 is LQKENI. Deletions cut 3 bases from V and 2 bases from J, with 11 bases between. The CDR3 has 15 residues. The DNA of the CDR3 is TGTGCCAGCTCACCTACGACAGTCGGCAATCAGCCCCAGCATTTT. Translation gives CASSPTTVGNQPQHF.

The V and J genes are TRBV6-5 and TRBJ2-5, with D possibly matching TRBD2 (6 bases). The V end lost 5 bases, the J end lost 9 bases, and 10 bases lay between the germline ends. Germline loops: CDR1 MNHEY, CDR2 SVGAGI. The CDR3 sequence is 11 residues long. The chain's CDR3 is CASSPGEAQYF. The CDR3 nucleotides read TGTGCCAGCAGTCCCGGGGAGGCCCAGTACTTC.

This clone was counted a few times. The V and J genes are TRBV19 and TRBJ1-1; no clear D. V dropped 6 bases and J dropped 3 bases, with 14 bases sitting between them. The CDR3 spans 14 residues. CDR1 is LNHDA, CDR2 SQIVND, per germline (reference sequence). Here the CDR3 DNA reads TGTGCCAGTAGCTCCAGGAGGAGCGACACTGAAGCTTTCTTT. The encoded protein is CASSSRRSDTEAFF.

This rearrangement joins TRBV7-9 to TRBJ1-2, with D possibly matching TRBD1 (6 bases). V was shortened by 5 bases and J by 4 bases, with 14 bases between the two germline ends. Germline V gene sequence: CDR1 SEHNR, CDR2 FQNEAQ (reference sequence). The CDR3 is 14 amino acids. Here the CDR3 reads CASSTRGGVYGYTF. The CDR3 DNA follows: TGTGCCAGCAGCACGAGGGGGGGCGTCTATGGCTACACCTTC.

Comment on this clone: Germline and junction disagree at one end, which may indicate a read error. The genes are TRBV7-7 and TRBJ2-2, with a tentative D call TRBD2 (5 bases). CDR3 length equals 13 residues. Germline V CDR1 and CDR2: SSHAT, FNYEAQ (reference sequence). The chain's CDR3 is CASREGNTGELFF. In nucleotides, the CDR3 is TGTGCTAGCAGAGAGGGTAACACCGGGGAGCTGTTTTTT.

V is TRBV28 and J is TRBJ2-7; the match to TRBD1 covers 9 bases. CDR3 size: 14 residues. CDR1 is MDHEN, CDR2 SYDVKM, per germline. V was clipped by 5 bases and J by 6 bases; unmatched bases: 8. This CDR3 is CASSPGQGRAEQYF. The CDR3 DNA is TGTGCCAGCAGTCCTGGACAGGGGAGGGCCGAGCAGTACTTC. Using reference TRBV28 and TRBJ2-7 for the parts outside the CDR3, the full variable domain is DVKVTQSSRYLVKRTGEKVFLECVQDMDHENMFWYRQDPGLGLRLIYFSYDVKMKEKGDIPEGYSVSREKKERFSLILESASTNQTSMYLCASSPGQGRAEQYFGPGTRLTVT.

J is TRBJ2-7 and V is TRBV10-3, with 8 bases matching TRBD1. The CDR3 length is 17 residues. The trim removed 2 bases at V and 0 bases at J, leaving 9 bases unmatched. The germline gives CDR1 ENHRY, CDR2 SYGVKD. The CDR3 DNA follows: TGTGCCATCAGTGAGGCAGGGGGCAGAAGGAGCTCCTACGAGCAGTACTTC. Translated, it gives CAISEAGGRRSSYEQYF.

The rearrangement joins TRBV5-6 to TRBJ1-4; TRBD1 might be the D (5 bases). Trimming took off 2 bases at V and 8 bases at J, with 22 bases between the two ends. Germline CDR1 reads SGHDT; CDR2 reads YYEEEE. The CDR3 sequence is 17 residues long. The CDR3 region has the DNA TGTGCCAGCAGCTTTTTGAACCCGGCGACCCGGGGGGAAAAACTGTTTTTT. Protein product: CASSFLNPATRGEKLFF.

This rearrangement joins TRBV5-1 to TRBJ2-7; the match to TRBD2 covers 13 bases. The germline V gene encodes CDR1 SGHRS and CDR2 YFSETQ. J was trimmed by 3 bases and V by 3 bases; bases with no gene match: 0. The CDR3 has 14 residues. The CDR3 protein is CASSWTSGGYEQYF. CDR3 nucleotides: TGCGCCAGCAGCTGGACTAGCGGGGGCTACGAGCAGTACTTC.

This clone came up once. The chain joins TRBV25-1 to TRBJ1-5; TRBD1 agrees at 7 bases. V lost 3 bases and J lost 5; bases outside the gene matches: 7. The CDR3 spans 15 residues. CDR1 is MGHDK, CDR2 SYGVNS, per germline. Here the CDR3 DNA reads TGTGCCAGCAGTGATCCGCGACAGGGCGATCAGCCCCAGCATTTT. Residues: CASSDPRQGDQPQHF.

This rearrangement joins TRBV7-2 to TRBJ1-1; D is unclear. The germline V and J ends were trimmed by 5 bases and 3 bases, with 16 bases remaining between them. Germline V gene lookup returns CDR1 SGHTA and CDR2 FQGNSA. This CDR3 has 15 amino acids. CDR3 protein: CASSPGLSWDTEAFF. CDR3 in DNA: TGTGCCAGCAGCCCCGGACTCTCTTGGGACACTGAAGCTTTCTTT.

The table lists this clone with a few counts. This rearrangement joins TRBV25-1 to TRBJ1-1; the D is unclear. V was clipped by 1 base and J by 1 base, with 7 bases between them. Germline assignment: CDR1 MGHDK and CDR2 SYGVNS. The CDR3 contains 14 residues. The CDR3 sequence is CASSEFRGNTEAFF. CDR3 nucleotides: TGTGCCAGCAGTGAATTTCGGGGGAACACTGAAGCTTTCTTT.

The rearrangement uses TRBV7-6 and TRBJ2-3, with TRBD2 matching over 8 bases. Losses at the gene ends were 10 bases for V and 3 bases for J; bases not matched to a gene: 9. Germline-derived CDR1 and CDR2 are SGHVS and FNYEAQ. CDR3 size: 14 residues. CDR3 sequence (DNA): TGTGCCACCCGGGCGGGCGGGGGGACAGATACGCAGTATTTT. Residues: CATRAGGGTDTQYF.

The genes are TRBV7-6 and TRBJ1-1; D possibly corresponds to TRBD1 (6 bases). The CDR3 runs 15 residues. Germline V gives CDR1 SGHVS, CDR2 FNYEAQ. The V end was cut by 5 bases, the J end by 4 bases, with 17 bases between. This CDR3 reads CASSGDRGASTEAFF. CDR3 bases: TGTGCCAGCAGCGGAGACCGGGGGGCGAGCACTGAAGCTTTCTTT.